What follows is one TCR beta chain and its context. Its specificity is not known. Noted time point: persistent/refractory GD, antithyroid drugs over 5 years with positive TRAb. The TCR library was made from RNA that had been extracted from PBMCs in TRIzol. CDR3 length: 13 residues. CDR1 is SQVTM and CDR2 is ANQGSEA in the germline V gene. The V gene lost 0 bases and the J gene lost 6 bases, with 11 bases spanning the gap. The sample originates from a study of regulatory T cells in long-lasting Graves disease. Notes on the study in general: No thyroid tissue was studied; the work used peripheral blood only. Small numbers of samples may have cut accuracy. Persistent disease preferred TRBV28, TRBJ1-2 and TRBJ2-5; new disease, TRBV20-1 and TRBJ2-1.

Libraries of TCR beta came from iRepertoire HTBI primers plus Arm-PCR of CDR3 regions. Authors' methods: Spanning all samples, the identified segments comprised some 66 TRBV and approximately 13 TRBJ. TCRdb used MiXCR to reprocess the multiplex PCR reads, holding one entry per CDR3 protein. The V and J calls, along with clone size, are taken from TCRdb and not from the paper's own processing. The table has about 660,000 distinct CDR3 sequences, about 32% seen once. This clonotype originated in a female donor with Graves disease. Source: peripheral blood mononuclear cells (PBMCs), taken when the disease was refractory, from a patient treated with antithyroid drugs. This sequence joins TRBV29-1 and TRBJ1-2; possible D gene TRBD1, 5 bases. In DNA, the CDR3 is TGCAGCGTTGAAGAATGGGGGGGACATGGCTACACCTTC. This codes for CSVEEWGGHGYTF.